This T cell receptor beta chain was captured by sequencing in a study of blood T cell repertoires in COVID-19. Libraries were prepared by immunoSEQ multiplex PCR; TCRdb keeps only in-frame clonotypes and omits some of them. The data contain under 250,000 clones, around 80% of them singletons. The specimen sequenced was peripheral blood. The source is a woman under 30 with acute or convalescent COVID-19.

The CDR3 is CASRDRAHEQFF. The CDR3 DNA follows: TGTGCCAGCAGGGACAGGGCCCATGAGCAGTTCTTC. The chain carries TRBV12-3 or TRBV12-4 and TRBJ2-1; 8 bases map to TRBD1. With 6 bases clipped from V and 8 bases from J, the junction kept 3 bases outside the gene matches. The CDR3 has 12 amino acids.